A selection of T cell receptor beta chains follows, all from one sample in a study of T-cell memory formation after mild COVID-19. In TCRdb, the 5' RACE reads were re-called with MiXCR into one record per CDR3 protein. The table lists a few hundred thousand distinct CDR3 sequences, 13% to 15% of them singletons. Sequenced input: PBMCs or a T cell subset sorted from them (not recorded which). Source of these receptors: a man aged 18-30 years who had mild COVID-19 (a few samples of this study predate the infection). Cell type and time point are not known. Each CDR3 is given with its conserved first and last residue. Fields, in order: CDR3 DNA, CDR3 protein, clone size, V gene, D gene, J gene. A D gene is named only where the DNA matches it firmly. Some rows have no size entry. The others give once, few or many, or a class for an expanded clone.

TGTGCCAGCGTAGACCAGAGCTCTGGAAACACCATATATTTT | CASVDQSSGNTIYF | few | TRBV28 | NA | TRBJ1-3
TGTGCCAGCAGCCTGACTAGCGGGGGGGCCGTGGAGACCCAGTACTTC | CASSLTSGGAVETQYF | NA | TRBV9 | TRBD2 | TRBJ2-5
TGCAGTGCTGACGACAGGAACTATGGCTACACCTTC | CSADDRNYGYTF | few | TRBV20-1 | NA | TRBJ1-2
TGTGCCAGCAGTCCGGGGCTCCCCCAAGGTCAGCCCCAGCATTTT | CASSPGLPQGQPQHF | NA | TRBV6-1 | NA | TRBJ1-5
TGTGCCAGCAGCGTAGGAAGGTCCTCCTCTGATACGCAGTATTTT | CASSVGRSSSDTQYF | NA | TRBV9 | NA | TRBJ2-3
TGTGCCAGCAGTCCCCTCCCTTGGGGTGAAGCTTTCTTT | CASSPLPWGEAFF | few | TRBV27 | NA | TRBJ1-1
TGTGCCAGCAGTTACATCTTCGGGGAGGGGAACACTGAAGCTTTCTTT | CASSYIFGEGNTEAFF | NA | TRBV6-2/TRBV6-3 | NA | TRBJ1-1
TGTGCCAGCAGCAGCGGACAGGGGGCGCGTAAGCCCCAGCATTTT | CASSSGQGARKPQHF | few | TRBV6-1 | TRBD1 | TRBJ1-5
TGTGCCAGCAGCTCCTCAGTCTATAATTCACCCCTCCACTTT | CASSSSVYNSPLHF | NA | TRBV7-2 | NA | TRBJ1-6
TGTGCCAGCAGGGGCCTCTTGGAGACCCAGTACTTC | CASRGLLETQYF | many | TRBV27 | NA | TRBJ2-5
TGTGCCAGCAGTGAACTGTTCCAGACCCAAGAGACCCAGTACTTC | CASSELFQTQETQYF | once | TRBV6-1 | NA | TRBJ2-5
TGCGCCAGCAGCCAAGATAGACAGGGAGGGGACTATGGCTACACCTTC | CASSQDRQGGDYGYTF | once | TRBV4-3 | TRBD1 | TRBJ1-2
TGTGCCAGCAGCGTAGGGGGGAGGACCCCCCTCCACTTT | CASSVGGRTPLHF | few | TRBV9 | NA | TRBJ1-6
TGTGCCAGCAGCTTTTCGGATTCACCCCTCCACTTT | CASSFSDSPLHF | many | TRBV5-4 | NA | TRBJ1-6
TGTGCCAGCAGCTTAGAAGGACAGGGGTTCGGTAATTCACCCCTCCACTTT | CASSLEGQGFGNSPLHF | few | TRBV7-9 | TRBD1 | TRBJ1-6
TGCGCCAGCAGCTTGGTGTGGGGAGTGCAGTACTTC | CASSLVWGVQYF | NA | TRBV5-1 | NA | TRBJ2-7
TGTGCCAGCAGCTCCGTAGCGGGGGCGACAGATACGCAGTATTTT | CASSSVAGATDTQYF | few | TRBV7-3 | TRBD2 | TRBJ2-3
TGTGCCAGCAGTAACAGGGGCCACTCGAGGGGCTACACCTTC | CASSNRGHSRGYTF | few | TRBV6-2/TRBV6-3 | TRBD1 | TRBJ1-2
TGCGCCAGCAGCCAAGTAGGTGCGGCCGCTAGCACAGATACGCAGTATTTT | CASSQVGAAASTDTQYF | many | TRBV4-1 | NA | TRBJ2-3
TGCGCCAGCAGCTCCGAAGCCGTGGATACGCAGTATTTT | CASSSEAVDTQYF | many | TRBV5-1 | NA | TRBJ2-3
TGTGCCAGCAGCCCACTAGCGGGGGGTCGGCTGGGAGCCGGGGAGCTGTTTTTT | CASSPLAGGRLGAGELFF | few | TRBV11-2 | TRBD2 | TRBJ2-2
TGTGCCAGCAGTCCGCGTGGGGGGTTGGGGACGACAGATACGCAGTATTTT | CASSPRGGLGTTDTQYF | few | TRBV7-6 | NA | TRBJ2-3
TGCAGCGTTGTGGGTTTTGGTGTTAACACTGAAGCTTTCTTT | CSVVGFGVNTEAFF | few | TRBV29-1 | NA | TRBJ1-1
TGCAGCGTTGAGTACAGGGGGCAGGGGGAAAAACTGTTTTTT | CSVEYRGQGEKLFF | few | TRBV29-1 | TRBD1 | TRBJ1-4
TGTGCCAGCCCGAAGCGAGACAGGGAGAAGTTGGCGGTACTATGGCTATGGCTATCTAGGGGCTACACCTTC | CASPKRDREKLAVLWLWLSRGYTF | NA | TRBV27 | TRBD1 | TRBJ1-2
TGTGCCAGCAGTTTTCTACCGAACACCGGGGAGCTGTTTTTT | CASSFLPNTGELFF | few | TRBV12-3/TRBV12-4 | NA | TRBJ2-2
TGCGCCAGCAGCTTGAGAGATACGCAGTATTTT | CASSLRDTQYF | many | TRBV28 | NA | TRBJ2-3
TGCAGTGCTAGAGATGCATCCTCCGGTGGCTACACCTTC | CSARDASSGGYTF | NA | TRBV20-1 | NA | TRBJ1-2
TGTGCCAGCTCAGCCGACAGGGGTGCTAATTCACCCCTCCACTTT | CASSADRGANSPLHF | few | TRBV18 | TRBD1 | TRBJ1-6
TGTGCCAGCTCACGGGACAGGGCGGAAGGCTACACCTTC | CASSRDRAEGYTF | NA | TRBV18 | TRBD1 | TRBJ1-2
TGTGCCAGCAACGGGTATACCGGGGAGCTGTTTTTT | CASNGYTGELFF | few | TRBV6-5 | NA | TRBJ2-2
TGCAGTGCTAGAGATCTACGACTGCTAGCAGAAGCTTTCTTT | CSARDLRLLAEAFF | few | TRBV20-1 | NA | TRBJ1-1
TGTGCCAGCAGATCCTACAGGGGCCATGAGCAGTTCTTC | CASRSYRGHEQFF | few | TRBV6-5 | TRBD1 | TRBJ2-1
TGTGTGTCACAGGGTCCCGGGGAGCTGTTTTTT | CVSQGPGELFF | NA | TRBV12-5 | NA | TRBJ2-2
TGTGCCAGCAGCGCTCATGGTACCGAGGGAAACACCATATATTTT | CASSAHGTEGNTIYF | few | TRBV9 | NA | TRBJ1-3
TGTGCCAGCAGCTTCGGTAGCGGGGGGGCGGATACGCAGTATTTT | CASSFGSGGADTQYF | NA | TRBV7-2 | TRBD2 | TRBJ2-3
TGTGCCAGCAGCTTACAGACTGCAACTAATGAAAAACTGTTTTTT | CASSLQTATNEKLFF | many | TRBV7-8 | NA | TRBJ1-4
TGTGCCAGCAGTTACTCCTTGAGCGGGGGCTTCTACGAGCAGTACTTC | CASSYSLSGGFYEQYF | few | TRBV6-5 | TRBD2 | TRBJ2-7
TGTGCCAGCAGTTCAACTACGAACACCGGGGAGCTGTTTTTT | CASSSTTNTGELFF | many | TRBV6-5 | NA | TRBJ2-2
TGTGCCAGCAGTCTTACAGGGACCGGCTACACCTTC | CASSLTGTGYTF | NA | TRBV28 | NA | TRBJ1-2
TGTGCCAGCAGCCCCGCGGTAGGGTACTATGGCTACACCTTC | CASSPAVGYYGYTF | NA | TRBV7-2 | NA | TRBJ1-2